This T cell receptor (beta chain) appears in the sequencing data of a study of cytomegalovirus exposure and HLA in healthy donors. General study findings and limits: Presence/absence analyses took donor sequencing depth as roughly uniform. A later analysis showed TCR association rates differing by HLA locus, peaking at DRB1 and lowest at HLA-C. Among donors in an Asian-associated ancestry cluster, a later analysis reportedly found fewer N-insertions than the roughly 610-donor mean.

Comment on this clone: No antigen is known for it.

The CDR3 sequence is 13 residues long. The V gene's germline CDR1 is SGHNT and CDR2 YYREEE (reference sequence). Trimming left V 6 bases short and J 4 bases short, with 10 bases between. Researchers ran the PCR with 60 Vbeta and 13 Jbeta primers. Data came from immunoSEQ multiplex PCR; TCRdb stores just in-frame clones and leaves some out. The sample carries about 190,000 clones, about four fifths recorded once. Everyone who donated was a healthy bone marrow donor. The TCR originated in a woman aged 45-65 years in good health and CMV-seropositive. Sequenced sample: PBMCs. This sequence joins TRBV5-4 and TRBJ2-2; D gene ambiguous. The CDR3 DNA is TGTGCCAGCACTCCCTCTAGCACCGGGGAGCTGTTTTTT. Amino acids: CASTPSSTGELFF.